The 30 T cell receptor beta chains given below trace back to one sample, sequenced in a study of OX40 agonist ivuxolimab in advanced cancers. Produced via immunoSEQ multiplex PCR; TCRdb's table is partial and in-frame only. The repertoire has some 44,000 clones, over 75% of them found once; the top ten carry roughly 24%. The sequencing here drew on CD4+ or CD8+ T cells sorted from blood, taken in a trial of the OX40 agonist ivuxolimab. The receptors come from an adult with an advanced solid tumor such as melanoma, head and neck, liver or kidney cancer.

This clone has a single count. This rearrangement joins TRBV28 to TRBJ2-5; TRBD2 agrees at 8 bases. The last part of the DNA fits TRBJ2-7 better; the J call may be wrong. The CDR3 runs 14 residues. Germline CDR1 MDHEN, CDR2 SYDVKM. CDR3 amino acids: CASSPDSGKLEQYF. CDR3 in DNA: TGTGCCAGCAGTCCTGATAGCGGGAAGCTCGAGCAGTACTTC.

The chain links TRBV27 to TRBJ2-3; TRBD1 might be the D (6 bases). Germline V gives CDR1 MNHEY, CDR2 SMNVEV (reference sequence). Trimming took 4 bases from V and 4 from J, leaving 12 bases between them. There are 14 residues in the CDR3. Written as DNA, the CDR3 is TGTGCCAGCAGTTACAGGGTAGGGGCAGATACGCAGTATTTT. It yields the protein CASSYRVGADTQYF.

The V call is TRBV2, the J call TRBJ2-7; TRBD1 agrees at 10 bases. Per germline, CDR1 SNHLY and CDR2 FYNNEI. Trimming at V came to 4 bases and at J to 1 base, leaving 7 bases not matched to a gene. This CDR3 comprises 16 residues. The CDR3 nucleotides are TGTGCCAGCAGTGCCTTGGGACAGGGGATATCCTACGAGCAGTACTTC. Translating it yields CASSALGQGISYEQYF.

V gene TRBV9 combines with J gene TRBJ2-1; 8 bases are a match to TRBD2. The CDR3 has 15 residues. Germline-derived CDR1 and CDR2 are SGDLS and YYNGEE. V shed 0 bases and J 4 bases; nucleotides not matched to a gene: 3. The CDR3 here is CASSVGSGGYNEQFF. CDR3 DNA: TGTGCCAGCAGCGTAGGGTCGGGAGGGTACAATGAGCAGTTCTTC.

This chain links TRBV27 with TRBJ2-1, with TRBD1 as a possible D gene (6 bases). CDR3 size: 15 residues. Trimming took off 2 bases at V and 6 bases at J, with 14 bases between the two ends. CDR1 MNHEY and CDR2 SMNVEV come from the germline V gene (reference sequence). The DNA of the CDR3 is TGTGCCAGCAGTTTAAGGGGGTTAGTGATCAATGAGCAGTTCTTC. Residues: CASSLRGLVINEQFF.

The rearrangement uses TRBV19 and TRBJ1-2; D remains ambiguous. Trimming left V 6 bases short and J 2 bases short, with 7 bases between. The CDR3 loop spans 12 amino acids. The germline V gene encodes CDR1 LNHDA and CDR2 SQIVND (reference sequence). CDR3 in amino acids: CASRTGNYGYTF. For the CDR3, the DNA is TGTGCCAGTAGGACCGGGAACTATGGCTACACCTTC.

J is TRBJ1-2 and V is TRBV28, with TRBD1 matching over 9 bases. The germline CDR1 and CDR2 sequences are MDHEN and SYDVKM. V lost 1 base to trimming and J lost 4 bases; unmatched junction nucleotides: 1. The CDR3 is 14 amino acids. The CDR3 reads CASSLLGQGYGYTF. CDR3 coding DNA: TGTGCCAGCAGTTTATTGGGACAGGGCTATGGCTACACCTTC.

The chain employs TRBV10-3 and TRBJ2-6; tentatively, D is TRBD2 (7 bases). From germline, CDR1 is ENHRY and CDR2 SYGVKD. The CDR3 spans 18 residues. Trimming cost V 6 bases and J 0 bases, with 18 bases left between them. The DNA for the CDR3 is TGTGCCATCAGCCCTAGGGGGGGGGCCCACTCTGGGGCCAACGTCCTGACTTTC. Its translation: CAISPRGGAHSGANVLTF.

This clone was recorded only once. J is TRBJ2-1 and V is TRBV9, with D possibly TRBD2 on 5 matching bases. This CDR3 is built from 16 residues. V was trimmed by 4 bases and J by 2 bases, leaving 16 bases between them. Germline lookup yields CDR1 SGDLS and CDR2 YYNGEE. The CDR3 here is CASSPDDRSAYNEQFF. The CDR3 nucleotides read TGTGCCAGCAGCCCTGATGATCGTAGCGCCTACAATGAGCAGTTCTTC. Supplemented by reference TRBV9 and TRBJ2-1, the full variable domain reads DSGVTQTPKHLITATGQRVTLRCSPRSGDLSVYWYQQSLDQGLQFLIQYYNGEERAKGNILERFSAQQFPDLHSELNLSSLELGDSALYFCASSPDDRSAYNEQFFGPGTRLTVL.

V usage is TRBV27 and J usage is TRBJ1-5, with 9 bases aligning to TRBD1. J lost 6 bases, V lost 3 bases, and 3 bases had no gene match. Germline lookup yields CDR1 MNHEY and CDR2 SMNVEV (reference sequence). The CDR3 consists of 14 residues. The CDR3 spells CASSLGTGSQPQHF. DNA of the CDR3: TGTGCCAGCAGTTTGGGGACAGGGAGTCAGCCCCAGCATTTT.

This clone was picked up a small number of times. The rearrangement links TRBV29-1 to TRBJ2-3; 11 bases fit TRBD1. Germline assignment: CDR1 SQVTM and CDR2 ANQGSEA. The CDR3 is made up of 16 amino acids. V lost 4 bases and J lost 4; bases outside the gene matches: 10. The CDR3 sequence: CSVVAGRDRGADTQYF. The CDR3, as DNA: TGCAGCGTTGTCGCGGGCCGGGACAGGGGGGCAGATACGCAGTATTTT.

This chain connects TRBV9 to TRBJ2-5; 7 bases are shared with TRBD2. CDR3 length equals 13 residues. Germline CDR1 and CDR2: SGDLS and YYNGEE. V gave up 3 bases and J gave up 5 bases; unmatched junction bases: 4. The CDR3 region has the DNA TGTGCCAGCAGCGCAACTAGCGTGGAGACCCAGTACTTC. It translates to CASSATSVETQYF.

The rearrangement uses TRBV7-6 and TRBJ2-3; maybe TRBD1 (6 bases). The CDR3 consists of 17 residues. V gave up 0 bases and J gave up 5 bases, with 18 bases separating them. Germline CDR1 reads SGHVS; CDR2 reads FNYEAQ. The CDR3 is CASSLAKVGQGLDTQYF. CDR3 bases: TGTGCCAGCAGCTTAGCGAAGGTCGGGCAGGGGTTAGATACGCAGTATTTT. The complete variable domain, with remaining parts taken from reference TRBV7-6 and TRBJ2-3, reads GAGVSQSPRYKVTKRGQDVALRCDPISGHVSLYWYRQALGQGPEFLTYFNYEAQQDKSGLPNDRFSAERPEGSISTLTIQRTEQRDSAMYRCASSLAKVGQGLDTQYFGPGTRLTVL.

V usage is TRBV11-2 and J usage is TRBJ2-3; D perhaps matches TRBD2 (5 bases). Trimming removed 2 bases from V and 0 bases from J, with 12 bases in between. Germline loops: CDR1 SGHAT, CDR2 FQNNGV. CDR3 length: 16 residues. In DNA, the CDR3 is TGTGCCAGCAGCTTAAGGCTAGCATCTAGCACAGATACGCAGTATTTT. Its protein is CASSLRLASSTDTQYF.

The CDR3 DNA reads TGTGCCAGCAGCTGGGGGACAGGGGGTGGCGAAAAACTGTTTTTT. This gives the protein CASSWGTGGGEKLFF. This chain connects TRBV7-3 to TRBJ1-4; 11 bases are a match to TRBD1. The germline V gene has CDR1 SGHTA and CDR2 FQGTGA. V lost 4 bases, J lost 8 bases, and 6 bases stayed unmatched. The CDR3 is 15 amino acids.

This chain connects TRBV7-9 to TRBJ1-6; no reliable D call. Looked up from germline, CDR1 is SEHNR and CDR2 is FQNEAQ (reference sequence). This CDR3 comprises 11 residues. V was shortened by 5 bases and J by 11 bases, with 7 bases between the two germline ends. The CDR3, as DNA: TGTGCCAGCAGCCTAGAACCACCCCTCCACTTT. It codes for CASSLEPPLHF.

This chain links TRBV5-5 with TRBJ1-2; TRBD1 is a possible D gene (6 bases). The germline CDR1 and CDR2 sequences are SGHKS and YYEKEE (reference sequence). Trimming took 3 bases from V and 8 from J, leaving 23 bases between them. This CDR3 has 16 residues. The CDR3 region is CASSYTSGTIGSGYTF. CDR3 sequence (DNA): TGTGCCAGCAGCTATACTTCCGGGACAATCGGGAGCGGCTACACCTTC. Full variable domain (remainder filled in from reference TRBV5-5 and TRBJ1-2): DAGVTQSPTHLIKTRGQQVTLRCSPISGHKSVSWYQQVLGQGPQFIFQYYEKEERGRGNFPDRFSARQFPNYSSELNVNALLLGDSALYLCASSYTSGTIGSGYTFGSGTRLTVV.

This chain uses TRBV6-6 with TRBJ1-2, with D unclear. In germline, CDR1 is MNHNY, CDR2 SVGAGI (reference sequence). The CDR3 consists of 15 residues. V was trimmed by 5 bases and J by 1 base, leaving 14 bases between them. DNA for the CDR3: TGTGCCAGCAGTAGTACTGGCGGGGTTAACTATGGCTACACCTTC. Residues: CASSSTGGVNYGYTF.

This clone showed up just once. V usage is TRBV5-6 and J usage is TRBJ2-3, with 9 bases aligning to TRBD2. The CDR3 sequence is 16 residues long. Germline assignment: CDR1 SGHDT and CDR2 YYEEEE. V lost 5 bases to trimming and J lost 5 bases; unmatched junction nucleotides: 12. The CDR3 loop reads CASSFDSLAGLDTQYF. The CDR3 bases are TGTGCCAGCAGTTTTGATTCCCTAGCGGGATTAGATACGCAGTATTTT.

The chain uses TRBV29-1 and TRBJ2-2; D uncertain. The CDR3 is 15 amino acids. V was pared by 3 bases and J by 5 bases, with 16 bases between. Germline-derived CDR1 and CDR2 are SQVTM and ANQGSEA. The CDR3 nucleotides read TGCAGCGTTGATGACCTTTCTGAGGAGACCGGGGAGCTGTTTTTT. Translation gives CSVDDLSEETGELFF.

The CDR3 reads CASSEDPWRDSYNEQFF. The CDR3 DNA sequence: TGTGCCAGCAGTGAAGACCCCTGGCGCGACTCCTACAATGAGCAGTTCTTC. The chain combines TRBV6-1 with TRBJ2-1; no firm D call. The V gene's germline CDR1 is MNHNS and CDR2 SASEGT. Trimming stripped 1 base from V and 0 bases from J, with 13 bases between. There are 17 residues in the CDR3.

The gene calls are TRBV5-4 and TRBJ1-6, with 12 bases identical to TRBD1. There are 17 residues in the CDR3. V lost 2 bases and J lost 10; bases outside the gene matches: 10. Germline CDR1 SGHNT, CDR2 YYREEE (reference sequence). CDR3 residues: CASSLPGQGAIRSPLHF. The CDR3 DNA sequence: TGTGCCAGCAGCTTACCGGGACAGGGGGCCATCCGGTCACCCCTCCACTTT.

DNA for the CDR3: TGCGCCAGCAGCCAAGTGGCAGGCTCTAATGAAAAACTGTTTTTT. Amino acids: CASSQVAGSNEKLFF. V gene TRBV4-3 combines with J gene TRBJ1-4; D gene ambiguous. Germline V gene lookup returns CDR1 LGHNA and CDR2 YSLEER. The CDR3 contains 15 residues. The V end lost 1 base, the J end lost 3 bases, and 9 bases lay between the germline ends.

The chain employs TRBV7-2 and TRBJ1-1, with TRBD1 matching over 8 bases. From germline, CDR1 is SGHTA and CDR2 FQGNSA. Trimming cost V 0 bases and J 8 bases; bases outside gene matches: 2. The CDR3 runs to 13 residues. The DNA of the CDR3 is TGTGCCAGCAGCTTAGCCAGGGGGCTGGAAGCTTTCTTT. Protein: CASSLARGLEAFF.

The chain uses TRBV18 and TRBJ1-5, with D unclear. This CDR3 comprises 13 residues. Germline lookup yields CDR1 KGHSH and CDR2 LQKENI. With 6 bases removed from V and 7 bases from J, the gap between germline ends came to 13 bases. CDR3 protein: CASSLGGHQPQHF. Here the CDR3 DNA reads TGTGCCAGCTCGCTAGGTGGCCACCAGCCCCAGCATTTT.

This chain links TRBV6-6 with TRBJ2-7; no firm D call. The ends were cut back, 2 bases at V and 0 bases at J, with 2 bases in the middle. The length of the CDR3 is 12 residues. Germline assignment: CDR1 MNHNY and CDR2 SVGAGI (reference sequence). CDR3 in DNA: TGTGCCAGCAGTTACCACTCCTACGAGCAGTACTTC. Protein sequence: CASSYHSYEQYF.

This sequence joins TRBV5-6 and TRBJ1-4; D gene ambiguous. The V gene lost 0 bases and the J gene lost 3 bases, with 9 bases spanning the gap. This CDR3 has 15 amino acids. Germline CDR1 is SGHDT and CDR2 is YYEEEE. Written as DNA, the CDR3 is TGTGCCAGCAGCTTGGGGGCCAGTTCTAATGAAAAACTGTTTTTT. It yields the protein CASSLGASSNEKLFF.

The chain has TRBV29-1 and TRBJ2-7; D possibly uses TRBD1 or TRBD2 (6 bases each). The length of the CDR3 is 13 residues. The germline CDR1 and CDR2 sequences are SQVTM and ANQGSEA. Trimming stripped 5 bases from V and 1 base from J, with 12 bases between. The CDR3 DNA reads TGCAGCGTTCTGACAGGAGGGTCCTACGAGCAGTACTTC. Protein product: CSVLTGGSYEQYF.

Only a few counts were recorded for this clone. The gene calls are TRBV10-3 and TRBJ2-1, with D perhaps matching TRBD1 or TRBD2 (5 bases each). The CDR3 is 14 amino acids. Germline CDR1 is ENHRY and CDR2 is SYGVKD. V shed 0 bases and J shed 6 bases, with 9 bases lying between them. The CDR3 nucleotides read TGTGCCATCAGTGAGTCCGGGGCCATCAATGAGCAGTTCTTC. Amino acids: CAISESGAINEQFF.

This chain links TRBV7-9 with TRBJ1-2; 8 bases fit TRBD1. The CDR3 has 13 amino acids. With V trimmed by 6 bases and J by 6 bases, 6 bases remained unmatched. In germline, CDR1 is SEHNR, CDR2 FQNEAQ (reference sequence). The CDR3 is CASRQGQGDGYTF. CDR3 coding DNA: TGTGCCAGCAGACAAGGACAGGGTGATGGCTACACCTTC. Filled out from reference TRBV7-9 and TRBJ1-2, the complete variable domain reads DTGVSQNPRHKITKRGQNVTFRCDPISEHNRLYWYRQTLGQGPEFLTYFQNEAQLEKSRLLSDRFSAERPKGSFSTLEIQRTEQGDSAMYLCASRQGQGDGYTFGSGTRLTVV.